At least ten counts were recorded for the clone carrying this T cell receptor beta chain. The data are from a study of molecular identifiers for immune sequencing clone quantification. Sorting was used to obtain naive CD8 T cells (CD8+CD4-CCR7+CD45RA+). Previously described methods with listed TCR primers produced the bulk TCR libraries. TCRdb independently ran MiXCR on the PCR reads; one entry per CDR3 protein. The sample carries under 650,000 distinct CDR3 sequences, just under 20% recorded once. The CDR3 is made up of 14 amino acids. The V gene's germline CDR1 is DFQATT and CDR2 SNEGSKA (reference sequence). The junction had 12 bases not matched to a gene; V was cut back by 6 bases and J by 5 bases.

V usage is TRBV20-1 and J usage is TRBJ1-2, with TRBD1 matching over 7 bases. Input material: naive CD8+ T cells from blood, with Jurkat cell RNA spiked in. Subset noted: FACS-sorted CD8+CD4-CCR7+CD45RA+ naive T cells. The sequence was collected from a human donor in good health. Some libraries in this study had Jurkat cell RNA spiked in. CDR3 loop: CSARDSLNDYGYTF. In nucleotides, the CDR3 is TGCAGTGCGAGGGACAGTCTTAACGATTATGGCTACACCTTC.